The 4 T cell receptor beta chains given below trace back to one sample, sequenced in a study of CD8+CD57+ T cells in acquired aplastic anemia. Patients included in sequencing had previously demonstrated CD8+CD57+ cell expansion by flow cytometry. Genomic DNA was employed as the template in profiling TCR beta VDJ and CDR3. TCRdb reanalysed the reads using MiXCR and keeps one entry per CDR3 protein. The profile shows around 180,000 distinct CDR3 sequences, approximately 48% of them singletons. Sequenced material: sorted CD4+, CD8+, or CD8+CD57+ T cells (not recorded which) from PBMCs. All receptors derive from a human donor with aplastic anemia.

Concerning this clonotype itself: A much larger clone lies one base from this, so it may be a read error. The CDR3 DNA follows: TGCGCCAGCAGCGTGGATGGGGATGTAGCAGATACGCAGTATTTT. This codes for CASSVDGDVADTQYF. The chain is built from TRBV5-1 and TRBJ2-3; D is ambiguous. This CDR3 is 15 amino acids long. V shed 4 bases and J shed 4 bases, with 16 bases lying between them. Germline loops: CDR1 SGHRS, CDR2 YFSETQ.

The rearrangement joins TRBV28 to TRBJ2-7, with D perhaps assigned TRBD1 or TRBD2 (5 bases each). V lost 4 bases, J lost 4 bases, and 17 bases lay in between. The germline V gene encodes CDR1 MDHEN and CDR2 SYDVKM. CDR3 length: 15 residues. The chain's CDR3 is CASSSGPGRGYEQYF. For the CDR3, the DNA is TGTGCCAGCAGTTCGGGACCAGGCAGAGGATACGAGCAGTACTTC.

This clonotype was seen repeatedly, ten times or more. The V and J genes are TRBV12-3 or TRBV12-4 and TRBJ2-7, with a tentative D call TRBD1 (6 bases). Deletions cut 6 bases from V and 3 bases from J, with 12 bases between. CDR3 length equals 13 residues. DNA for the CDR3: TGTGCCAGCAGCTCACCGACAGGCTACGAGCAGTACTTC. Its translation is CASSSPTGYEQYF.

A few counts support this clonotype. The chain links TRBV15 to TRBJ1-3; maybe TRBD1 (5 bases). V was shortened by 0 bases and J by 3 bases, with 9 bases between the two germline ends. Germline values: CDR1 LNHNV, CDR2 YYDKDF (reference sequence). This CDR3 comprises 15 residues. The CDR3 coding sequence is TGTGCCACCAGCAGAGATCAGGGCGGTGGAAACACCATATATTTT. Its translation is CATSRDQGGGNTIYF.